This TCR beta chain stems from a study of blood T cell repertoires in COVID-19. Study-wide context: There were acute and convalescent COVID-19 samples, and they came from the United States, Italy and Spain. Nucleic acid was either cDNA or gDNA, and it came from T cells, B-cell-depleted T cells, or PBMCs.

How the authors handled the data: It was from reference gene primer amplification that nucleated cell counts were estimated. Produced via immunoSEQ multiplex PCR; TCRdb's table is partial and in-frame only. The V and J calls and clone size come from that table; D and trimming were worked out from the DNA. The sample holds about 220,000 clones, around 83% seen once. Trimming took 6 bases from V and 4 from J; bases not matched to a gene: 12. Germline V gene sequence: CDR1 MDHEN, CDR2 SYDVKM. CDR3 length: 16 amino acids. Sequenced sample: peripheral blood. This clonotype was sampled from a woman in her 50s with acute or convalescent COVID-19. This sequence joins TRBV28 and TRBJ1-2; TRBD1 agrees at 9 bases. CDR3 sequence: CASSPLIQGAVYGYTF. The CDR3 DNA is TGTGCCAGCAGCCCCCTGATACAGGGGGCAGTCTATGGCTACACCTTC.